These 27 T cell receptor beta chains originate from one sample sequenced in a study of blood T cell repertoires in COVID-19. The assay was immunoSEQ multiplex PCR, and TCRdb's table has in-frame clones only and misses some. The sample contains about 33,000 clones, around nine tenths of which appear only once. The sequenced sample was peripheral blood. The receptors shown here come from a human donor in a cohort sampled during active COVID-19.

The chain has TRBV2 and TRBJ2-5; the match to TRBD1 covers 7 bases. CDR3 size: 14 residues. V lost 6 bases and J lost 3; bases outside the gene matches: 7. CDR1 and CDR2 from the germline V gene are SNHLY and FYNNEI. Here the CDR3 reads CASSLEGGEETQYF. DNA for the CDR3: TGTGCCAGCAGCCTTGAAGGGGGCGAAGAGACCCAGTACTTC.

This clone showed up just a few times. The CDR3 here is CASSISEPLYNEQFF. The CDR3 DNA sequence: TGTGCCAGCAGTATTAGCGAGCCCCTCTACAATGAGCAGTTCTTC. This sequence joins TRBV27 and TRBJ2-1, with D possibly matching TRBD2 (5 bases). Germline CDR1 is MNHEY and CDR2 is SMNVEV (reference sequence). With 5 bases removed from V and 3 bases from J, the gap between germline ends came to 14 bases. The CDR3 is made up of 15 amino acids.

This clone occurred once. The chain joins TRBV6-5 to TRBJ2-2; D possibly corresponds to TRBD1 (5 bases). V lost 0 bases and J 2 bases, leaving 10 bases between the germline ends. The CDR3 is 16 residues long. Germline values: CDR1 MNHEY, CDR2 SVGAGI. The CDR3 loop is CASSYSRGSNTGELFF. In DNA form, the CDR3 reads TGTGCCAGCAGTTACTCTAGGGGATCTAACACCGGGGAGCTGTTTTTT.

The chain is built from TRBV9 and TRBJ2-3, with no clear D. The CDR3 covers 15 residues. The germline V gene encodes CDR1 SGDLS and CDR2 YYNGEE. V was shortened by 3 bases and J by 1 base, with 12 bases between the two germline ends. The CDR3 protein is CASSGRPAGTDTQYF. CDR3 nucleotide sequence: TGTGCCAGCAGCGGGAGACCGGCGGGCACAGATACGCAGTATTTT. Looking up the rest from reference TRBV9 and TRBJ2-3 gives the full variable domain: DSGVTQTPKHLITATGQRVTLRCSPRSGDLSVYWYQQSLDQGLQFLIQYYNGEERAKGNILERFSAQQFPDLHSELNLSSLELGDSALYFCASSGRPAGTDTQYFGPGTRLTVL.

The chain joins TRBV10-3 to TRBJ1-2; D may be TRBD1 (6 bases). Trimming took off 4 bases at V and 4 bases at J, with 13 bases between the two ends. Germline CDR1 is ENHRY and CDR2 is SYGVKD. CDR3 length: 14 residues. For the CDR3, the DNA is TGTGCCATCAGTGGACAGGAAAGCCCCTATGGCTACACCTTC. Translating it yields CAISGQESPYGYTF.

This clone was seen just once. This sequence joins TRBV27 and TRBJ1-6; TRBD1 agrees at 8 bases. The CDR3 is 12 amino acids. The trim removed 7 bases at V and 8 bases at J, leaving 1 base unmatched. CDR1 is MNHEY and CDR2 is SMNVEV in the germline V gene (reference sequence). This chain's CDR3 is CASKDRDSPLHF. Written as DNA, the CDR3 is TGTGCCAGCAAGGACAGGGATTCACCCCTCCACTTT.

The chain couples TRBV7-2 to TRBJ2-3, with 9 nucleotides matching TRBD2. J was trimmed by 5 bases and V by 7 bases; bases with no gene match: 7. CDR3 length: 14 residues. Germline CDR1 and CDR2: SGHTA and FQGNSA. The DNA of the CDR3 is TGTGCCAGCACTGGCGGGGGGGCCGGAGATACGCAGTATTTT. Protein product: CASTGGGAGDTQYF.

In DNA form, the CDR3 reads TGCGCCAGCACCACTAGGGGAAGCGGGGTCTCCCTCTCCTACAATGAGCAGTTCTTC. Translation gives CASTTRGSGVSLSYNEQFF. This chain joins TRBV5-1 and TRBJ2-1; 7 bases map to TRBD2. Per the germline V gene, CDR1 is SGHRS and CDR2 is YFSETQ. The V segment lost 6 bases and the J segment 0 bases; nucleotides outside the gene matches: 18. This CDR3 region has 19 residues. The whole variable domain, remainder taken from reference TRBV5-1 and TRBJ2-1, is KAGVTQTPRYLIKTRGQQVTLSCSPISGHRSVSWYQQTPGQGLQFLFEYFSETQRNKGNFPGRFSGRQFSNSRSEMNVSTLELGDSALYLCASTTRGSGVSLSYNEQFFGPGTRLTVL.

This rearrangement joins TRBV29-1 to TRBJ2-3, with 7 bases identical to TRBD1. Germline CDR1 reads SQVTM; CDR2 reads ANQGSEA. The junction had 9 bases not matched to a gene; V was cut back by 6 bases and J by 6 bases. The CDR3 length is 13 residues. The CDR3 loop is CSVTGTVDDTQYF. DNA for the CDR3: TGCAGCGTCACCGGGACAGTTGACGATACGCAGTATTTT.

The rearrangement uses TRBV5-6 and TRBJ2-5; 13 nucleotides agree with TRBD2. CDR1 and CDR2 (germline): SGHDT, YYEEEE. There are 16 residues in the CDR3. After removal of 5 bases from V and 7 bases from J, the junction contained 11 bases not matched to a gene. The CDR3 coding sequence is TGTGCCAGCAGTTTTGGACTAGCGGGGGCAAAGGGGACCCAGTACTTC. Its translation is CASSFGLAGAKGTQYF.

The V gene is TRBV28, the J gene TRBJ1-3; TRBD1 matches 9 bases. The CDR3 has 16 amino acids. V lost 0 bases, J lost 0 bases, and 0 bases stayed unmatched. CDR1 and CDR2 (germline): MDHEN, SYDVKM. The CDR3 sequence: CASSLWGQGSGNTIYF. The CDR3 DNA is TGTGCCAGCAGTTTATGGGGACAGGGCTCTGGAAACACCATATATTTT.

This chain links TRBV7-2 with TRBJ1-6; TRBD1 matches 9 bases. The V gene end was trimmed by 5 bases and the J gene end by 9 bases; junction bases not matched to a gene: 8. The CDR3 loop spans 15 amino acids. Per the germline V gene, CDR1 is SGHTA and CDR2 is FQGNSA. Written as DNA, the CDR3 is TGTGCCAGCAGCAAAAAAACAGGGGGCACTTCACCCCTCCACTTT. This sequence encodes CASSKKTGGTSPLHF.

This chain's CDR3 is CASTPRTPNTGELFF. The CDR3 region has the DNA TGCGCCAGCACCCCACGCACTCCAAACACCGGGGAGCTGTTTTTT. J is TRBJ2-2 and V is TRBV5-1; D call uncertain. This CDR3 comprises 15 residues. Germline CDR1 SGHRS, CDR2 YFSETQ. V was clipped by 6 bases and J by 2 bases, with 14 bases between them.

The chain recombines TRBV27 with TRBJ2-1; D is possibly TRBD2 (6 bases). The CDR3 is made up of 12 amino acids. The V gene's germline CDR1 is MNHEY and CDR2 SMNVEV (reference sequence). Trimming took off 2 bases at V and 7 bases at J, with 6 bases between the two ends. As DNA, the CDR3 is TGTGCCAGCAGTTTAGCGGGGAATGAGCAGTTCTTC. Encoded protein: CASSLAGNEQFF.

The DNA for the CDR3 is TGTGCCAGCAGCCCCGGACAGGCCTATGGCTACACCTTC. It yields the protein CASSPGQAYGYTF. This rearrangement joins TRBV7-9 to TRBJ1-2, with 7 nucleotides matching TRBD1. CDR1 SEHNR and CDR2 FQNEAQ come from the germline V gene (reference sequence). The CDR3 extends over 13 amino acids. Unmatched junction bases numbered 4, after V lost 5 bases and J lost 4 bases.

The CDR3 bases are TGTGCCAGCAGCGATAGCGGGGGGCCGCAGACCCAGTACTTC. As protein: CASSDSGGPQTQYF. The chain has TRBV5-4 and TRBJ2-5; TRBD2 matches at 10 bases. The CDR3 has 14 amino acids. The V and J ends lost 4 bases and 6 bases, in that order; junction bases with no gene match: 6. The germline CDR1 and CDR2 sequences are SGHNT and YYREEE (reference sequence). The full variable domain, its missing parts supplied by reference TRBV5-4 and TRBJ2-5, is ETGVTQSPTHLIKTRGQQVTLRCSSQSGHNTVSWYQQALGQGPQFIFQYYREEENGRGNFPPRFSGLQFPNYSSELNVNALELDDSALYLCASSDSGGPQTQYFGPGTRLLVL.

This chain uses TRBV6-5 with TRBJ2-5; the match to TRBD2 covers 7 bases. Germline lookup yields CDR1 MNHEY and CDR2 SVGAGI. The V segment lost 2 bases and the J segment 5 bases; nucleotides outside the gene matches: 5. The length of the CDR3 is 14 residues. CDR3: CASSYDLGGETQYF. DNA for the CDR3: TGTGCCAGCAGTTACGATCTCGGGGGGGAGACCCAGTACTTC.

The V gene is TRBV11-2, the J gene TRBJ2-5, with 8 bases identical to TRBD1. The CDR3 is 18 amino acids. The germline CDR1 and CDR2 sequences are SGHAT and FQNNGV. Germline trimming cut 4 bases from V and 2 bases from J; bases unmatched to any gene: 15. The CDR3, as DNA: TGTGCCAGCAGCTCAGCCCGGGACAGGAGGAAGGTGCAAGAGACCCAGTACTTC. This translates into CASSSARDRRKVQETQYF.

This clone was counted a single time. This chain uses TRBV5-4 with TRBJ2-7; 11 nucleotides match TRBD1. CDR3 length equals 14 residues. The V and J ends lost 3 bases and 2 bases, in that order; junction bases with no gene match: 1. The germline V gene encodes CDR1 SGHNT and CDR2 YYREEE (reference sequence). The CDR3 region has the DNA TGTGCCAGCAGCTGGGACAGGGGGGCCTACGAGCAGTACTTC. This codes for CASSWDRGAYEQYF.

The DNA of the CDR3 is TGTGCCACCCGGACAGGGGGCGACACCGGGGAGCTGTTTTTT. Amino acids: CATRTGGDTGELFF. The J gene is TRBJ2-2, the V gene TRBV10-3, with 11 bases identical to TRBD1. The CDR3 consists of 14 residues. Germline CDR1 is ENHRY and CDR2 is SYGVKD. Losses at the gene ends were 10 bases for V and 3 bases for J; bases not matched to a gene: 4.

This clone appeared a single time. This chain joins TRBV5-1 and TRBJ2-7; a weak D match, TRBD1 (6 bases). V dropped 3 bases and J dropped 2 bases, with 12 bases sitting between them. CDR3 size: 14 residues. Germline CDR1 and CDR2: SGHRS and YFSETQ. This chain's CDR3 is CASSSGQSPYEQYF. The CDR3 bases are TGCGCCAGCAGCTCTGGACAGTCCCCCTACGAGCAGTACTTC.

The J gene is TRBJ2-2, the V gene TRBV5-6, with D maybe TRBD2 (6 bases). Germline values: CDR1 SGHDT, CDR2 YYEEEE. CDR3 length: 14 residues. The germline V and J ends were trimmed by 4 bases and 2 bases, with 9 bases remaining between them. This chain's CDR3 is CASSPGGNTGELFF. The CDR3 DNA sequence: TGTGCCAGCAGCCCCGGGGGAAACACCGGGGAGCTGTTTTTT.

The J gene is TRBJ1-2, the V gene TRBV6-5, with D possibly TRBD1 on 6 matching bases. Deletions cut 4 bases from V and 0 bases from J, with 12 bases between. The length of the CDR3 is 15 residues. CDR1 is MNHEY, CDR2 SVGAGI, per germline. The CDR3 is CASSSRTATNYGYTF. CDR3 sequence (DNA): TGTGCCAGCAGTTCAAGGACAGCTACTAACTATGGCTACACCTTC.

The chain combines TRBV6-5 with TRBJ2-3; TRBD2 aligns across 13 bases. CDR1 MNHEY and CDR2 SVGAGI come from the germline V gene. CDR3 length equals 15 residues. The J segment lost 4 bases and the V segment lost 5 bases, leaving 3 bases of the junction unmatched. The DNA of the CDR3 is TGTGCCAGCAGTCTCGGACTAGCGGGGGCAGATACGCAGTATTTT. Encoded protein: CASSLGLAGADTQYF.

V is TRBV5-1 and J is TRBJ1-5; TRBD1 might be the D (5 bases). Germline V lookup: CDR1 SGHRS, CDR2 YFSETQ. Trimming took 0 bases from V and 6 from J, leaving 7 bases between them. This CDR3 comprises 13 residues. In DNA, the CDR3 is TGCGCCAGCAGCTTGGGGGGGGGTCAGCCCCAGCATTTT. This translates into CASSLGGGQPQHF.

The chain has TRBV13 and TRBJ2-3; 9 nucleotides agree with TRBD2. V shed 0 bases, J shed 0 bases, and the junction held 4 bases outside the gene matches. The CDR3 totals 17 residues. From germline, CDR1 is PRHDT and CDR2 FYEKMQ (reference sequence). CDR3 sequence (DNA): TGTGCCAGCAGCTTAGGCCTAGCGGGGTCGAGCACAGATACGCAGTATTTT. This codes for CASSLGLAGSSTDTQYF.

The CDR3 DNA reads TGTGCCAGTCACAGGACGAACACCGGGGAGCTGTTTTTT. This gives the protein CASHRTNTGELFF. The V gene is TRBV12-3 or TRBV12-4, the J gene TRBJ2-2, with D perhaps TRBD1 (5 bases). This CDR3 is 13 amino acids long. V was pared by 9 bases and J by 0 bases, with 8 bases between.